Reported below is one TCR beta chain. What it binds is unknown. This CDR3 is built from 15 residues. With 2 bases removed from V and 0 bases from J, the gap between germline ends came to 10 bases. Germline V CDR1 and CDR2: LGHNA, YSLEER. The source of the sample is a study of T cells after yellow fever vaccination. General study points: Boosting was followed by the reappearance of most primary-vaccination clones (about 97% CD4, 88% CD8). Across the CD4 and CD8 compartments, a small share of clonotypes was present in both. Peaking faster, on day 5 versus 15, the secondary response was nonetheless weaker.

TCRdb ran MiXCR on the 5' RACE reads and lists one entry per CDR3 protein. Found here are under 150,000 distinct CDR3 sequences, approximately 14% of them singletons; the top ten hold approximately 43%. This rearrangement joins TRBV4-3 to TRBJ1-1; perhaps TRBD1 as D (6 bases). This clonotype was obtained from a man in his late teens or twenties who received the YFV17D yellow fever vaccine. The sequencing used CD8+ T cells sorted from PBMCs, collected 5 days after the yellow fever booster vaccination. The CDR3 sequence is CASSQNRDMNTEAFF. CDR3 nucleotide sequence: TGCGCCAGCAGCCAAAACAGGGACATGAACACTGAAGCTTTCTTT.